This TCR beta chain is from a study of T cells in localized non-small cell lung cancer. Trimming removed 6 bases at V and 14 bases at J, with 14 bases between. This CDR3 has 11 amino acids. CDR1 is MNHNS, CDR2 SASEGT, per germline. As to this clone: The antigen is unknown.

General study results and limits: For the top 100 tumor clones, a median approximately 61 also appeared in adjacent lung.

Here immunoSEQ multiplex PCR was the method, and the copy in TCRdb shows in-frame clones only, minus some. The sample yields about 72,000 clones, approximately 85% seen once. V gene TRBV6-1 combines with J gene TRBJ2-1, with D possibly matching TRBD2 (5 bases). The TCR sequence derives from a female donor aged 60 or older with stage I lung adenocarcinoma. Sequenced here: peripheral blood, sampled before any cancer treatment. CDR3 DNA: TGTGCCAGCAGCCAGGCGGAGGCGGAGTTCTTC. This translates into CASSQAEAEFF.